The clone carrying this T cell receptor (beta chain) has only one observation. This sample is drawn from a study of blood T cell repertoires in COVID-19. At the level of the study: Acute and convalescent COVID-19 specimens originated in the United States, Italy and Spain. Sources were T cells, B-cell-depleted T cells, or PBMCs; the material itself was cDNA or gDNA.

Original processing methods: Reference gene primer amplification in the assay estimated nucleated cell counts. Only in-frame clones appear in the TCRdb table, and some are missing; sequencing was by immunoSEQ multiplex PCR. That table furnishes V, J and clone size, whereas the DNA furnished D and trimming. The top ten hold approximately 15% of the sample, which has more than 50,000 clones, 75% to 95% seen once. V lost 2 bases to trimming and J lost 5 bases, with 15 bases between them. The CDR3 contains 15 residues. CDR1 and CDR2 from the germline V gene are MGHRA and YSYEKL. Specimen: peripheral blood. The rearrangement links TRBV4-1 to TRBJ1-1; D uncertain. This sequence was found in an elderly man with acute or convalescent COVID-19. The CDR3 sequence: CASSQWEGRGTEAFF. DNA for the CDR3: TGCGCCAGCAGCCAATGGGAGGGTCGAGGGACTGAAGCTTTCTTT.